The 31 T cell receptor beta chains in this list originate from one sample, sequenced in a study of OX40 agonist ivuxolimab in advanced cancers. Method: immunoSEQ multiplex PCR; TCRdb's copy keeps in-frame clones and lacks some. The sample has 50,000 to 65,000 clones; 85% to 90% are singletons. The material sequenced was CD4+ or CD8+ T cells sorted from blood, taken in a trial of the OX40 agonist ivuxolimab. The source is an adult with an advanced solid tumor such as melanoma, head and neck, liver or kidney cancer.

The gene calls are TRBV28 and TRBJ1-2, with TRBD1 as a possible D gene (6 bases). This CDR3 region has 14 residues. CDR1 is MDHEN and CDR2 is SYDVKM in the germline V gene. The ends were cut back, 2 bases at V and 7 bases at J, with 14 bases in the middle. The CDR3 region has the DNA TGTGCCAGCAGTTTACGGGCAGGGGAAGGTGGCTACACCTTC. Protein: CASSLRAGEGGYTF.

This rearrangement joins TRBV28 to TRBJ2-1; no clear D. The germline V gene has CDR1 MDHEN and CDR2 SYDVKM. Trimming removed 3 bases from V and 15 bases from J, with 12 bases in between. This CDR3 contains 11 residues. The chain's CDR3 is CASSFPRIMFF. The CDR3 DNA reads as TGTGCCAGCAGTTTCCCCCGCATTATGTTCTTC. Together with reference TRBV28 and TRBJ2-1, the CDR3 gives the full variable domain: DVKVTQSSRYLVKRTGEKVFLECVQDMDHENMFWYRQDPGLGLRLIYFSYDVKMKEKGDIPEGYSVSREKKERFSLILESASTNQTSMYLCASSFPRIMFFGPGTRLTVL.

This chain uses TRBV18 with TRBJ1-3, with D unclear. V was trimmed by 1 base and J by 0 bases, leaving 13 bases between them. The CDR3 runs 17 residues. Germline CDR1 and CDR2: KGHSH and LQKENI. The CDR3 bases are TGTGCCAGCTCACCACAGCCAACCGAGAACTCTGGAAACACCATATATTTT. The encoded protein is CASSPQPTENSGNTIYF.

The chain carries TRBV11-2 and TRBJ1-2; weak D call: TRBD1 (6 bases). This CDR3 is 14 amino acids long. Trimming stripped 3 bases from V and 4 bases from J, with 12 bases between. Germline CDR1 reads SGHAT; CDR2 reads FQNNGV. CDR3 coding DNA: TGTGCCAGCAGCTTCGGAACAGGGACCTATGGCTACACCTTC. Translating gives CASSFGTGTYGYTF.

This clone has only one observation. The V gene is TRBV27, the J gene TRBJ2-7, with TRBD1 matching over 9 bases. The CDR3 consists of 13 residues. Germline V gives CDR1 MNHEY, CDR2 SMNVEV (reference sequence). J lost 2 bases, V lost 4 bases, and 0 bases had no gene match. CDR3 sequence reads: CASSWDRAYEQYF. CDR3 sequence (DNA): TGTGCCAGCAGTTGGGACAGGGCCTACGAGCAGTACTTC.

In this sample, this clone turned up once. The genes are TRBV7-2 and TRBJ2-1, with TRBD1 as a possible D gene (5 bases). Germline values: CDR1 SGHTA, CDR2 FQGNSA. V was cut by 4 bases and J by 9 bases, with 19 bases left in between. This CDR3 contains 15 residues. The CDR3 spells CASSSRRQGSSEQFF. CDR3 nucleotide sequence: TGTGCCAGCAGCTCGCGGCGGCAGGGCAGCAGTGAGCAGTTCTTC.

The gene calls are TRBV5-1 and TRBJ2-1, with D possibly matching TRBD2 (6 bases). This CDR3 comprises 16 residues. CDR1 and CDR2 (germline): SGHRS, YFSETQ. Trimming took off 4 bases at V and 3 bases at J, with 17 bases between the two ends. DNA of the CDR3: TGCGCCAGCAGCCACCCTGGGATAGCGGACTACAATGAGCAGTTCTTC. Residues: CASSHPGIADYNEQFF.

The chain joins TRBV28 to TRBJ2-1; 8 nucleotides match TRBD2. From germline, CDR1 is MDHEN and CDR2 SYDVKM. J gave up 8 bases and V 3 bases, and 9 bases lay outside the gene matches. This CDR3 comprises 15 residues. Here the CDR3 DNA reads TGTGCCAGCAGTTTGAGCGGGAGTGGATCGGATGAGCAGTTCTTC. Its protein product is CASSLSGSGSDEQFF.

The DNA for the CDR3 is TGTGCCAGCAGCAGCACAAGGCTCATGAACACTGAAGCTTTCTTT. Translation gives CASSSTRLMNTEAFF. The chain is built from TRBV6-5 and TRBJ1-1; D remains unclear. The germline gives CDR1 MNHEY, CDR2 SVGAGI. The CDR3 runs to 15 residues. V lost 6 bases and J 0 bases, leaving 14 bases between the germline ends.

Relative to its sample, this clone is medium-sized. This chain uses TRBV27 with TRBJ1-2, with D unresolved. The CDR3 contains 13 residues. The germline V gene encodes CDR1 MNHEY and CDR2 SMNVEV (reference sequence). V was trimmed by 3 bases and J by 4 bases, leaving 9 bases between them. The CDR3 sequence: CASSFKGTYGYTF. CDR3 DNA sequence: TGTGCCAGCAGTTTCAAAGGAACCTATGGCTACACCTTC.

DNA for the CDR3: TGTGCCAGCAGCTTAGCGGGGCGGGAGGGCCCGTCAAATGAGCAGTTCTTC. Its translation: CASSLAGREGPSNEQFF. The rearrangement uses TRBV11-3 and TRBJ2-1; 9 bases line up with TRBD2. CDR1 SGHNT and CDR2 YENEEA come from the germline V gene. J gave up 7 bases and V 1 base, and 11 bases lay outside the gene matches. The CDR3 is 17 residues long. Full variable domain (remainder filled in from reference TRBV11-3 and TRBJ2-1): EAGVVQSPRYKIIEKKQPVAFWCNPISGHNTLYWYLQNLGQGPELLIRYENEEAVDDSQLPKDRFSAERLKGVDSTLKIQPAELGDSAVYLCASSLAGREGPSNEQFFGPGTRLTVL.

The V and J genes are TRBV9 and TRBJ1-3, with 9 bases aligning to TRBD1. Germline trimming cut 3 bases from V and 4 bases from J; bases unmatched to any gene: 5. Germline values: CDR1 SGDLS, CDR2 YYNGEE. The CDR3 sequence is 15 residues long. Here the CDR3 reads CASSAPGTGGNTIYF. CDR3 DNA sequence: TGTGCCAGCAGCGCCCCCGGGACAGGGGGAAACACCATATATTTT. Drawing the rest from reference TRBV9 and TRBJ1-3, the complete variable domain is DSGVTQTPKHLITATGQRVTLRCSPRSGDLSVYWYQQSLDQGLQFLIQYYNGEERAKGNILERFSAQQFPDLHSELNLSSLELGDSALYFCASSAPGTGGNTIYFGEGSWLTVV.

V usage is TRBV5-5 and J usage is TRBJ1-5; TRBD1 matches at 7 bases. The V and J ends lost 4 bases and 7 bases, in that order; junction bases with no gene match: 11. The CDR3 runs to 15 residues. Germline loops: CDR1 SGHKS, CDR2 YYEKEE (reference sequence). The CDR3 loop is CASSDSGTVYQPQHF. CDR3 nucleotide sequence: TGTGCCAGCAGCGACTCTGGGACAGTATACCAGCCCCAGCATTTT.

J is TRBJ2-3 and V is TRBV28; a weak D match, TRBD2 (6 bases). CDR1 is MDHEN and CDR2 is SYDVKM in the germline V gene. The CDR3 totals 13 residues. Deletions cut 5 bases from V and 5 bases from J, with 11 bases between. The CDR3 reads CASSPGTQDTQYF. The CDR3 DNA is TGTGCCAGCAGTCCAGGGACTCAAGATACGCAGTATTTT.

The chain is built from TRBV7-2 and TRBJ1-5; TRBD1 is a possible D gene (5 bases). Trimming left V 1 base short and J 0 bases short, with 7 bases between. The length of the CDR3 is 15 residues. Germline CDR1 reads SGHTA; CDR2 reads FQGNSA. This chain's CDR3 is CASSLEGDSNQPQHF. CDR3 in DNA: TGTGCCAGCAGCTTAGAAGGGGATAGCAATCAGCCCCAGCATTTT.

The CDR3 protein is CASSLQREGEQYF. CDR3 bases: TGTGCCAGCAGCTTACAGCGTGAGGGCGAGCAGTACTTC. The chain joins TRBV7-2 to TRBJ2-7; D is perhaps TRBD2 (5 bases). CDR3 length equals 13 residues. The germline V gene has CDR1 SGHTA and CDR2 FQGNSA. The V and J ends lost 2 bases and 6 bases respectively, with 11 bases between them.

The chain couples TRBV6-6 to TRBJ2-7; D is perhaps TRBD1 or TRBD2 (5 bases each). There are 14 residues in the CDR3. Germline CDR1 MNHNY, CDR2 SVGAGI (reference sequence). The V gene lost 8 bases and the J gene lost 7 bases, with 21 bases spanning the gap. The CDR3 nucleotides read TGTGCCAGCGGCCCTCGGACCGGGGCCCGGGAGCAGTACTTC. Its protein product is CASGPRTGAREQYF.

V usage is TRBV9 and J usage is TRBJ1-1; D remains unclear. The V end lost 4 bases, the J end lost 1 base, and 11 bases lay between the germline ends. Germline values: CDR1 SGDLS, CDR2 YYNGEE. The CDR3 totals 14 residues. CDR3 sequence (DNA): TGTGCCAGCAGCCTCAGACCGACGAACACTGAAGCTTTCTTT. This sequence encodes CASSLRPTNTEAFF.

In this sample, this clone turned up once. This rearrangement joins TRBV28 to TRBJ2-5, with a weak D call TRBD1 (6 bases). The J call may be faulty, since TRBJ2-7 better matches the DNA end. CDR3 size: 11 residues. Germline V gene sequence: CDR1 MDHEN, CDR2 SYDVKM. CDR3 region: CASRGGYEQYF. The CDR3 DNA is TGTGCCAGCAGAGGGGGCTACGAGCAGTACTTC.

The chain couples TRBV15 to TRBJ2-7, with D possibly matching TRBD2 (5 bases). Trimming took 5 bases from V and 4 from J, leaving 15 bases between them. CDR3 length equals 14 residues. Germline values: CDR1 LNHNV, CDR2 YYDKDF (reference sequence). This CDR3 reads CATSSRKEGYEQYF. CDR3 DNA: TGTGCCACCAGCTCCCGTAAAGAGGGTTACGAGCAGTACTTC.

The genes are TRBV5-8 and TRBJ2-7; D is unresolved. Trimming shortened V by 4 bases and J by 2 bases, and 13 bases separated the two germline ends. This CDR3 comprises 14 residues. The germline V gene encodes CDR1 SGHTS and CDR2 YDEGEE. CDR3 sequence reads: CASSLGGRTYEQYF. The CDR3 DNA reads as TGTGCCAGCAGCCTCGGTGGCAGAACCTACGAGCAGTACTTC.

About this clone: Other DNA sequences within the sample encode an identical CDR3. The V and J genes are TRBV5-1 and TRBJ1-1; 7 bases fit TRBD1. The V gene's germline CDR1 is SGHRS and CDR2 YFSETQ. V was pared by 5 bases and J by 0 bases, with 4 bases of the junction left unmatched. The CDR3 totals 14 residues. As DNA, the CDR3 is TGCGCCAGCAGACTACAGGGGCTGAACACTGAAGCTTTCTTT. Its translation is CASRLQGLNTEAFF.

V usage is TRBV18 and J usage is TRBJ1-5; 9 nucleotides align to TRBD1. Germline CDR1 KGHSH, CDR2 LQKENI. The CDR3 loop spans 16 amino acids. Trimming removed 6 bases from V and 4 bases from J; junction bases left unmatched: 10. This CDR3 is CASSPATGGMNQPQHF. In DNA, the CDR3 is TGTGCCAGCTCGCCCGCGACAGGGGGAATGAATCAGCCCCAGCATTTT.

CDR3 in DNA: TGTGCCAGCAGCTTGTTGGGATTCGGTGAGCAGTTCTTC. Translating it yields CASSLLGFGEQFF. The genes are TRBV5-4 and TRBJ2-1; D not resolved. Trimming stripped 1 base from V and 9 bases from J, with 11 bases between. The CDR3 length is 13 residues. The germline V gene has CDR1 SGHNT and CDR2 YYREEE (reference sequence).

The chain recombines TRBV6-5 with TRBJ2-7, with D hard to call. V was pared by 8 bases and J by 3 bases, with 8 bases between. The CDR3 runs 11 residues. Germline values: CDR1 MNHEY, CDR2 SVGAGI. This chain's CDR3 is CASRSGYEQYF. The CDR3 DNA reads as TGTGCCAGCCGGTCGGGCTACGAGCAGTACTTC.

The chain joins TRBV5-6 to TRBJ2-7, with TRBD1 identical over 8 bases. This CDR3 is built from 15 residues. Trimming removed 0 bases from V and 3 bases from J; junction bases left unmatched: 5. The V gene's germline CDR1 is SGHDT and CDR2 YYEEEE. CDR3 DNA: TGTGCCAGCAGCTTGGATCCAGGGGGCAACTACGAGCAGTACTTC. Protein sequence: CASSLDPGGNYEQYF. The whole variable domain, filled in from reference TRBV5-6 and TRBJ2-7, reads DAGVTQSPTHLIKTRGQQVTLRCSPKSGHDTVSWYQQALGQGPQFIFQYYEEEERQRGNFPDRFSGHQFPNYSSELNVNALLLGDSALYLCASSLDPGGNYEQYFGPGTRLTVT.

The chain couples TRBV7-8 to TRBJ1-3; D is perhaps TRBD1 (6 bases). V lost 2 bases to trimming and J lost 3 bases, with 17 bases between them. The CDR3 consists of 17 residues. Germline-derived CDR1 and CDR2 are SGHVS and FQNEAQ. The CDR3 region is CASSLSNGGAGGNTIYF. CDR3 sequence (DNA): TGTGCCAGCAGCTTATCGAATGGGGGGGCGGGTGGAAACACCATATATTTT. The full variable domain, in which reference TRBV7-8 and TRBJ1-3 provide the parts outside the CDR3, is GAGVSQSPRYKVAKRGQDVALRCDPISGHVSLFWYQQALGQGPEFLTYFQNEAQLDKSGLPSDRFFAERPEGSVSTLKIQRTQQEDSAVYLCASSLSNGGAGGNTIYFGEGSWLTVV.

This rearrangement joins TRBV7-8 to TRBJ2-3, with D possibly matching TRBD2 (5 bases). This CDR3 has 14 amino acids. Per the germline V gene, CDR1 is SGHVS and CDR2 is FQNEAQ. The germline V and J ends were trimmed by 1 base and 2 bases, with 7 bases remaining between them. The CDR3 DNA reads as TGTGCCAGCAGCTTAGGCGGGCCCACAGATACGCAGTATTTT. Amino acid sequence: CASSLGGPTDTQYF.

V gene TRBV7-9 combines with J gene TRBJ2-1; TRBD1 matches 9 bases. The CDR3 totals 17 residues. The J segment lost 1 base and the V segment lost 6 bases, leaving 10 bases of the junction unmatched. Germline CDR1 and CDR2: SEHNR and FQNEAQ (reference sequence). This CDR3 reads CASSFSSGTGSYNEQFF. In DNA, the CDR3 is TGTGCCAGCAGTTTTTCATCCGGGACAGGGTCCTACAATGAGCAGTTCTTC. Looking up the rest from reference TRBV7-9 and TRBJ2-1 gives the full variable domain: DTGVSQNPRHKITKRGQNVTFRCDPISEHNRLYWYRQTLGQGPEFLTYFQNEAQLEKSRLLSDRFSAERPKGSFSTLEIQRTEQGDSAMYLCASSFSSGTGSYNEQFFGPGTRLTVL.

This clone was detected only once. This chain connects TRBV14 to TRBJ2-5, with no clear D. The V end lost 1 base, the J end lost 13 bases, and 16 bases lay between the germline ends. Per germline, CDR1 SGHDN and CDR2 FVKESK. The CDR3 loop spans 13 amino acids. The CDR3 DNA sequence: TGTGCCAGCAGCCAAGGGGCAGCCAGCCGCCCGTACTTC. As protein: CASSQGAASRPYF.

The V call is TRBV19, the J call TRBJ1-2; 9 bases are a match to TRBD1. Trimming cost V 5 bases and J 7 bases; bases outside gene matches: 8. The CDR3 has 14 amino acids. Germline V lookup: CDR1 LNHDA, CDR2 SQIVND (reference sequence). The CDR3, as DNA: TGTGCCAGTAGTGTCCAGGGACAGGGTGGTGGCTACACCTTC. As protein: CASSVQGQGGGYTF.